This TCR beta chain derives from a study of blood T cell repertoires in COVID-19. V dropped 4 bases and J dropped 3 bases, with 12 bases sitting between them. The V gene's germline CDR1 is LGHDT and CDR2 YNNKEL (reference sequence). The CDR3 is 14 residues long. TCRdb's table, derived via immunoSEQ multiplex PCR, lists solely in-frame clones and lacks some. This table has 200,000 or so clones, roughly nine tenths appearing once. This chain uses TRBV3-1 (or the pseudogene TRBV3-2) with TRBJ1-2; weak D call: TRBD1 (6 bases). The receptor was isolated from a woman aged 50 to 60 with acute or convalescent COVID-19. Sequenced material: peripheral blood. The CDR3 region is CASSRYREDYGYTF. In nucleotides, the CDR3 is TGTGCCAGCAGCCGTTACAGGGAAGACTATGGCTACACCTTC.